This record concerns one T cell receptor (beta chain) sequence. These data are taken from a study of blood T cell repertoires in COVID-19. Study context: Both acute and convalescent COVID-19 samples were obtained from the United States, Italy and Spain. In each case, the material was cDNA or gDNA derived from T cells, B-cell-depleted T cells, or PBMCs.

Original processing notes: Amplified reference gene primers provided the basis for estimating nucleated cell counts. Here immunoSEQ multiplex PCR was the method, and the copy in TCRdb shows in-frame clones only, minus some. V, J and clone size are those of that table, while D and trimming were read from the DNA. The table shows about 64,000 clones, with under 95% occurring only once. CDR3 length: 16 residues. The junction had 9 bases not matched to a gene; V was cut back by 1 base and J by 8 bases. Germline V gene sequence: CDR1 MDHEN, CDR2 SYDVKM. The genes are TRBV28 and TRBJ2-4, with TRBD1 matching 9 bases. Specimen: peripheral blood. This clonotype was sampled from a human donor in a cohort sampled during active COVID-19. The DNA for the CDR3 is TGTGCCAGCAGTTTATTAGGACAGGGGATTAGAGACATTCAGTACTTC. This codes for CASSLLGQGIRDIQYF.